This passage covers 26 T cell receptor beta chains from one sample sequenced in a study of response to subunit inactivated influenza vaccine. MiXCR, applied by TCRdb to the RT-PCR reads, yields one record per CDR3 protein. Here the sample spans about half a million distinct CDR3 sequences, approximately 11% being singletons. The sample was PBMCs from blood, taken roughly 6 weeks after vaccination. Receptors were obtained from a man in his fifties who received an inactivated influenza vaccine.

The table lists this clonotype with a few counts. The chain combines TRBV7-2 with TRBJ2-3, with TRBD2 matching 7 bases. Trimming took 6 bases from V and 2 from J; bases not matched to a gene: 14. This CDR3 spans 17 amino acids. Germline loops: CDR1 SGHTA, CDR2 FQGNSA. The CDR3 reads CASRPGAAGLTTDTQYF. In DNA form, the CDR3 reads TGTGCCAGCAGACCTGGAGCCGCGGGACTAACCACAGATACGCAGTATTTT. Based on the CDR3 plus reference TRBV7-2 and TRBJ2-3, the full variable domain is GAGVSQSPSNKVTEKGKDVELRCDPISGHTALYWYRQSLGQGLEFLIYFQGNSAPDKSGLPSDRFSAERTGGSVSTLTIQRTQQEDSAVYLCASRPGAAGLTTDTQYFGPGTRLTVL.

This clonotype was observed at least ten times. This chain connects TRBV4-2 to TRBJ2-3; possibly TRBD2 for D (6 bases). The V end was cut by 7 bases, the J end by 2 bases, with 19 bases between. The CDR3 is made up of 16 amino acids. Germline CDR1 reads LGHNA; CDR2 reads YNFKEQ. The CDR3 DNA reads TGTGCCAGCACCCCCGGGACTGGGGGATTCACAGATACGCAGTATTTT. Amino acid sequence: CASTPGTGGFTDTQYF.

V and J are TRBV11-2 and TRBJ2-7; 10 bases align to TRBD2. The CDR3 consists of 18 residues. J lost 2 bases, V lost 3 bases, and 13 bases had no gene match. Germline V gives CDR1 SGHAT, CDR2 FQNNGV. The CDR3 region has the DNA TGTGCCAGCAGCTTTTTATGGGTTAGCGGGGGGCCGACCTACGAGCAGTACTTC. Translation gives CASSFLWVSGGPTYEQYF.

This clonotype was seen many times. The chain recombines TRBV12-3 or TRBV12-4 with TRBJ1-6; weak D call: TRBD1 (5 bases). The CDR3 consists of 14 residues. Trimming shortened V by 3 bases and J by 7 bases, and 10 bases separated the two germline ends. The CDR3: CASSFGAENSPLHF. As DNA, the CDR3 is TGTGCCAGCAGTTTTGGGGCAGAGAATTCACCCCTCCACTTT.

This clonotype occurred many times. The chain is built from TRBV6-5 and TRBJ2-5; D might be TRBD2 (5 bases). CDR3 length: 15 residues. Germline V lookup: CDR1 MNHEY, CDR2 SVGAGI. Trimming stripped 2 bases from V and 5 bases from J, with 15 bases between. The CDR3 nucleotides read TGTGCCAGCAGTTACGACACGTCTAGAGGGGAGACCCAGTACTTC. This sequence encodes CASSYDTSRGETQYF.

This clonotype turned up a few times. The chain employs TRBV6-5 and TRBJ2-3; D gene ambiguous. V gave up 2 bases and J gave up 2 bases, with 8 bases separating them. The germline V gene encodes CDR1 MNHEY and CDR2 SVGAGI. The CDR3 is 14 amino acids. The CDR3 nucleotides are TGTGCCAGCAGTTACACGAGATACACAGATACGCAGTATTTT. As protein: CASSYTRYTDTQYF.

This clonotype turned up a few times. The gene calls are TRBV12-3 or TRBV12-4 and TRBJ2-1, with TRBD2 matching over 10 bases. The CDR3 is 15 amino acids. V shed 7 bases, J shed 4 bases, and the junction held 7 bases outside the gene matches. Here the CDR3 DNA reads TGTGCCAGCACCCTTAGCGGGGGGCGATACAATGAGCAGTTCTTC. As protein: CASTLSGGRYNEQFF.

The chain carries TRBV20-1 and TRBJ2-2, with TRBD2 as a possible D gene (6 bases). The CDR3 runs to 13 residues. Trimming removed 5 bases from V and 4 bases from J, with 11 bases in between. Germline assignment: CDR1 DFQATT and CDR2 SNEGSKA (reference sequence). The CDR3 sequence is CSAFSSATGELFF. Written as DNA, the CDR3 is TGCAGTGCTTTTTCTAGCGCCACCGGGGAGCTGTTTTTT.

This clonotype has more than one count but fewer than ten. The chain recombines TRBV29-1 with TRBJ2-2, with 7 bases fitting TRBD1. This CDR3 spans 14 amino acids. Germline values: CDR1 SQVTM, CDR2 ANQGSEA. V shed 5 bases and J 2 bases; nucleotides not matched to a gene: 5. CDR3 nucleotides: TGCAGCGTTACCGGGACAGAAAACACCGGGGAGCTGTTTTTT. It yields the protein CSVTGTENTGELFF.

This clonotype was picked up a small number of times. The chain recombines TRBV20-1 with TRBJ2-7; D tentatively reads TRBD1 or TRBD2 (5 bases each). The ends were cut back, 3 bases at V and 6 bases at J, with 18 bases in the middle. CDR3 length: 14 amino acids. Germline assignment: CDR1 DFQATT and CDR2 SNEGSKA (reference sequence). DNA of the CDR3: TGCAGTGCTAGCCGGGACCCCGCAACGGTCGAGCAGTACTTC. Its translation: CSASRDPATVEQYF.

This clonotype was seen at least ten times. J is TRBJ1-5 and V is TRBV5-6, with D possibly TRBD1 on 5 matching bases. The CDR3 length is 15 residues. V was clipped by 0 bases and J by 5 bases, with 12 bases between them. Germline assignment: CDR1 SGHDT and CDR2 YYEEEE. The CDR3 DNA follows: TGTGCCAGCAGCTTGGTTAGTAGAGGGGATCAGCCCCAGCATTTT. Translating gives CASSLVSRGDQPQHF.

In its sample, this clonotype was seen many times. The CDR3 DNA follows: TGCAGTGCTAGACTGAGGGATAGCACAGATACGCAGTATTTT. This encodes CSARLRDSTDTQYF. The genes are TRBV20-1 and TRBJ2-3; a possible D gene is TRBD2 (5 bases). In germline, CDR1 is DFQATT, CDR2 SNEGSKA (reference sequence). Trimming cost V 2 bases and J 0 bases, with 9 bases left between them. This CDR3 has 14 residues.

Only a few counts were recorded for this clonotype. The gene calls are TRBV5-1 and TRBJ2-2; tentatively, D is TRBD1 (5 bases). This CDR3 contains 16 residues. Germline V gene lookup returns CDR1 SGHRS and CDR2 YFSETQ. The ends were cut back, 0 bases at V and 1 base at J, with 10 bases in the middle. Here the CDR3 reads CASSLVDTLNTGELFF. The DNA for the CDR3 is TGCGCCAGCAGCTTGGTGGACACACTGAACACCGGGGAGCTGTTTTTT.

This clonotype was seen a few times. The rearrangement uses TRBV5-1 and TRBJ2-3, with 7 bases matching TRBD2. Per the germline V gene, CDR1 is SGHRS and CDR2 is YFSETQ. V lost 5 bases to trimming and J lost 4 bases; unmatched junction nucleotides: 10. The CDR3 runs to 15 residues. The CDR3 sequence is CASSSRLASSDTQYF. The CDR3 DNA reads TGCGCCAGCAGTTCCCGACTAGCAAGTTCAGATACGCAGTATTTT.

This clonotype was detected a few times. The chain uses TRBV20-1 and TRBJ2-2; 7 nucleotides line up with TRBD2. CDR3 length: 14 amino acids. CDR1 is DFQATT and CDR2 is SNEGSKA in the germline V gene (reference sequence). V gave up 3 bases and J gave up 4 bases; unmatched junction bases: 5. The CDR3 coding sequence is TGCAGTGCTAGGGGAGGGGAAGGCACCGGGGAGCTGTTTTTT. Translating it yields CSARGGEGTGELFF.

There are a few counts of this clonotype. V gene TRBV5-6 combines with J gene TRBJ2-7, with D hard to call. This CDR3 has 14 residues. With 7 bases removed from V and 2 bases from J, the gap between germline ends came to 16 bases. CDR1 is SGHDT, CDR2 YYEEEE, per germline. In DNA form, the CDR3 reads TGTGCCAGCCAGTCTAAGTCCTCAGCCTACGAGCAGTACTTC. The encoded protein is CASQSKSSAYEQYF. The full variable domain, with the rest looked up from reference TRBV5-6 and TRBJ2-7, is DAGVTQSPTHLIKTRGQQVTLRCSPKSGHDTVSWYQQALGQGPQFIFQYYEEEERQRGNFPDRFSGHQFPNYSSELNVNALLLGDSALYLCASQSKSSAYEQYFGPGTRLTVT.

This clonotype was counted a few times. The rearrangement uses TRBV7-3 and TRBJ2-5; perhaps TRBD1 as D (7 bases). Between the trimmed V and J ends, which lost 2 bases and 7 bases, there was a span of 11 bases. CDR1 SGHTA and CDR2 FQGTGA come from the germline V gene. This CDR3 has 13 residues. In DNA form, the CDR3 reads TGTGCCAGCAGCTTACAGGGGGGAGGGACCCAGTACTTC. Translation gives CASSLQGGGTQYF. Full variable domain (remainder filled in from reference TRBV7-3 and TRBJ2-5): GAGVSQTPSNKVTEKGKYVELRCDPISGHTALYWYRQSLGQGPEFLIYFQGTGAADDSGLPNDRFFAVRPEGSVSTLKIQRTERGDSAVYLCASSLQGGGTQYFGPGTRLLVL.

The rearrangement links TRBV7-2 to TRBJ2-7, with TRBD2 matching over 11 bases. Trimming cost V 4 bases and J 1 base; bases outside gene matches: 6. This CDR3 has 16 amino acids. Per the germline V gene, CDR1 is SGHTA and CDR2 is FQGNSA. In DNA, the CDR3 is TGTGCCAGCAGCTGGGATAGCGGGGGGGTATCCTACGAGCAGTACTTC. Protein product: CASSWDSGGVSYEQYF.

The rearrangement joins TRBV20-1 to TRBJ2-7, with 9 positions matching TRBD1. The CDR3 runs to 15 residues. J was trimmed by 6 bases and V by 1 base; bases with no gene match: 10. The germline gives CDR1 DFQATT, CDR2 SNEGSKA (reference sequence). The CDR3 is CSARAPRQGVGEQYF. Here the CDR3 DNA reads TGCAGTGCTAGAGCCCCCCGACAGGGGGTAGGCGAGCAGTACTTC.

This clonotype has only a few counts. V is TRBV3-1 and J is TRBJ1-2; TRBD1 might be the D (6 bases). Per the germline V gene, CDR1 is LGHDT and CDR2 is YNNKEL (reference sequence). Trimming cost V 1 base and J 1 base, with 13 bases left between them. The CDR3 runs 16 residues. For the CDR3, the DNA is TGTGCCAGCAGCCAAGCGGGGAGACAGGTTAACTATGGCTACACCTTC. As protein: CASSQAGRQVNYGYTF.

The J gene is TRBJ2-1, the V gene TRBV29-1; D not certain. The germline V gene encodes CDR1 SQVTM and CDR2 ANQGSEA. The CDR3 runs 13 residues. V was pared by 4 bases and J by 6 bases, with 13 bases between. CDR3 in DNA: TGCAGCGTTGGGATCTTAGCTGGCAATGAGCAGTTCTTC. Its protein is CSVGILAGNEQFF.

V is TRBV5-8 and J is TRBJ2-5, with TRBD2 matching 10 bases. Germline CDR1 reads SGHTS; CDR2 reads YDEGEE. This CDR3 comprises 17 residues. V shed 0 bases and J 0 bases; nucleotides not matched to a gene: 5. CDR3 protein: CASSLGVSGGDQETQYF. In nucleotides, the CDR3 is TGTGCCAGCAGCTTGGGTGTAAGCGGGGGGGACCAAGAGACCCAGTACTTC.

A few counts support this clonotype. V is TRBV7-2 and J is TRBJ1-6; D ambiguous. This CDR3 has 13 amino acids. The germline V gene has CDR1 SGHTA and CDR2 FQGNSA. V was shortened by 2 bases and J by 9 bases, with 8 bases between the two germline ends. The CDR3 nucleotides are TGTGCCAGCAGCTTAAACGAAGGTTCACCCCTCCACTTT. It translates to CASSLNEGSPLHF.

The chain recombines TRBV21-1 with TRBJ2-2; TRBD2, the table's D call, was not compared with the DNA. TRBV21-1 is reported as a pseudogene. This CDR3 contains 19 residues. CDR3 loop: CASSKGLLAGKTNTGELFF. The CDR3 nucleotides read TGTGCCAGCAGCAAAGGCCTACTAGCGGGGAAAACGAACACCGGGGAGCTGTTTTTT.

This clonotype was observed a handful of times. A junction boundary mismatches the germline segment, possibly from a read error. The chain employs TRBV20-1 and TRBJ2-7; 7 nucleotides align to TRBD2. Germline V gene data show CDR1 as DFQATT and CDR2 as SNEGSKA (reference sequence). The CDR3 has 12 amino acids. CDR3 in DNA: TGCAGTGCTAGTGACGGCGGGAGCGCCTCGCACTTC. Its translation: CSASDGGSASHF.

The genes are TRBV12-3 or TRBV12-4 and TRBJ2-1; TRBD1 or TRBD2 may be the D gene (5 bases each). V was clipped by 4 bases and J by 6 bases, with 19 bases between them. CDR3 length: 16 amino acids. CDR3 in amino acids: CASSSWGTTRGNEQFF. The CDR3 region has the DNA TGTGCCAGCAGTTCCTGGGGGACCACGAGGGGCAATGAGCAGTTCTTC.